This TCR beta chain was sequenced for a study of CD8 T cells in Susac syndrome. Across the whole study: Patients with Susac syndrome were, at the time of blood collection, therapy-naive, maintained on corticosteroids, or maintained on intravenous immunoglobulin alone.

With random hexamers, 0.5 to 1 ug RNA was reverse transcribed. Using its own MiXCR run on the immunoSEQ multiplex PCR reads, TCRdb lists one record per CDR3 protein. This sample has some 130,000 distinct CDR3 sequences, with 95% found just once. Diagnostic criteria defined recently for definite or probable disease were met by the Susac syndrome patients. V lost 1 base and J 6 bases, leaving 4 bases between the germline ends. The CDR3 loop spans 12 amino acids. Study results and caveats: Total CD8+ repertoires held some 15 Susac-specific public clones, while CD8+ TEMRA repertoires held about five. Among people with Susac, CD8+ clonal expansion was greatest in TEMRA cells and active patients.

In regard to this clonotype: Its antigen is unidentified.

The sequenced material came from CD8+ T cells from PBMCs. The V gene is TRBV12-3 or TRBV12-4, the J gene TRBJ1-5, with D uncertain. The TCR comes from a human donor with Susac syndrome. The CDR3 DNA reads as TGTGCCAGCAGTTTAGTTTTTCAGCCCCAGCATTTT. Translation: CASSLVFQPQHF.